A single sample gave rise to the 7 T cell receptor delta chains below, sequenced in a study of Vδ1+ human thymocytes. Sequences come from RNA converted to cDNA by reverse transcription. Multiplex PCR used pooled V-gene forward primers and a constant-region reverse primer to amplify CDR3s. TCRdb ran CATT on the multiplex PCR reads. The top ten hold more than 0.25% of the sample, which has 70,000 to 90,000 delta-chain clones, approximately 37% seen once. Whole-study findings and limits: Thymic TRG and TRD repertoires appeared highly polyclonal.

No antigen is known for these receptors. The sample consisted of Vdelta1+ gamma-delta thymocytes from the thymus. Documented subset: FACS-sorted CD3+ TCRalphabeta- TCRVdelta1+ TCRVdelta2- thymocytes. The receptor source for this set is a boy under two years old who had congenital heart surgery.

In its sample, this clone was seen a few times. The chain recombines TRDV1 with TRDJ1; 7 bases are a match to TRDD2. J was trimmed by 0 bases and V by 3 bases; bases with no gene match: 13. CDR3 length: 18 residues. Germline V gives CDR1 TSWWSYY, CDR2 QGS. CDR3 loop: CALGDYKTFLMYTDKLIF. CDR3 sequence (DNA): TGTGCTCTTGGGGACTATAAGACCTTCCTCATGTACACCGATAAACTCATCTTT.

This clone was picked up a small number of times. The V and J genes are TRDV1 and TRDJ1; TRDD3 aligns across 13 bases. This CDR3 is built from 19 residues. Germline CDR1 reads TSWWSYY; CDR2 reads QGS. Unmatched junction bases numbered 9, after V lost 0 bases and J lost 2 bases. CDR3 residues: CALGELSPLGDTDTDKLIF. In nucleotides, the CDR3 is TGTGCTCTTGGGGAACTATCACCACTGGGGGATACGGATACCGATAAACTCATCTTT.

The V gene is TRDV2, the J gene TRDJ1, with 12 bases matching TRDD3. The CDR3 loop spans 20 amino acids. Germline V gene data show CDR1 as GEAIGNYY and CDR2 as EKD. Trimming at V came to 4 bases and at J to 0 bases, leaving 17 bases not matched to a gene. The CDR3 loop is CACEGWALGDTEKYTDKLIF. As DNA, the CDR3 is TGTGCCTGTGAAGGATGGGCACTGGGGGATACCGAAAAGTACACCGATAAACTCATCTTT.

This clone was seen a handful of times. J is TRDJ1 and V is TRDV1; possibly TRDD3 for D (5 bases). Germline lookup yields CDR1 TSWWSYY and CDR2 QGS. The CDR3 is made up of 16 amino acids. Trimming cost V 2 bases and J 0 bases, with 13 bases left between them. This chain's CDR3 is CALGEASLGYTDKLIF. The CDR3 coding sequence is TGTGCTCTTGGGGAAGCCTCCTTGGGATACACCGATAAACTCATCTTT.

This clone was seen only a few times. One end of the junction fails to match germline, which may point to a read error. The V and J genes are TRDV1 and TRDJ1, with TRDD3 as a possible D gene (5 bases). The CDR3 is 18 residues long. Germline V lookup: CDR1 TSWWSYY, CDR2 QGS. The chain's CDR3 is CALGERGGLHSYTDKLIF. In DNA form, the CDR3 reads TGTGCTCTTGGTGAACGGGGGGGCTTACATTCGTACACCGATAAACTCATCTTT.

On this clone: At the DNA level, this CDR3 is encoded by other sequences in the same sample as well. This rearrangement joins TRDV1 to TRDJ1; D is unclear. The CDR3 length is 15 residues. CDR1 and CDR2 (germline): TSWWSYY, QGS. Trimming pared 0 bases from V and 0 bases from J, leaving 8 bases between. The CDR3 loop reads CALGELPLYTDKLIF. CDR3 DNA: TGTGCTCTTGGGGAACTGCCCCTTTACACCGATAAACTCATCTTT.

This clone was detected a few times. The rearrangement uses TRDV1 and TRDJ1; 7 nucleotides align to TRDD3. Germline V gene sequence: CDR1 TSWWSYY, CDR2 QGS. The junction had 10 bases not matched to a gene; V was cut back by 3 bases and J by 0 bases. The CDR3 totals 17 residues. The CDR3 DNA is TGTGCTCTTGGGGACCCCGGGGGTTGGGGGAACACCGATAAACTCATCTTT. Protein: CALGDPGGWGNTDKLIF.